The rows below give T cell receptor beta chains drawn from one sample of a study of blood T cells in healthy people across ages. TCRdb called the 5' RACE reads again in MiXCR, with one record for every CDR3 protein. The repertoire consists of roughly 1,700,000 distinct CDR3 sequences, with about 30% occurring once and the leading ten covering 7.7%. Sequencing was performed on blood. The source of these receptors is a woman in her 30s in good health. Each CDR3 is given with its conserved first and last residue. A D gene is named only where the DNA matches it firmly. Clone size is not always given. Where it is, it says once, few, many or a class for expanded clones.

j_call clone_size d_call v_call cdr3_nt cdr3_aa
TRBJ2-7 NA TRBD2 TRBV12-3/TRBV12-4 TGTGCCAGCACCCAGAGGTCGGGAGCGGGGTACTACGAGCAGTACTTC CASTQRSGAGYYEQYF
TRBJ1-4 few NA TRBV4-3 TGCGCCAGCAGCCAAGATACCCTGATGGAAAAACTGTTTTTT CASSQDTLMEKLFF
TRBJ2-1 many TRBD2 TRBV5-1 TGCGCCAGCAGCTTGGACGGGGGGTCGGATGAGCAGTTCTTC CASSLDGGSDEQFF
TRBJ2-7 few TRBD1 TRBV7-9 TGTGCCAGCAGCTTAGGTCGGACAGGCGACGAGCAGTACTTC CASSLGRTGDEQYF
TRBJ2-5 few NA TRBV11-2 TGTGCCAGCAGCCCCACTGGTAGCGGACAAGAGACCCAGTACTTC CASSPTGSGQETQYF
TRBJ2-1 NA TRBD2 TRBV11-2 TGTGCCAGCAGCCCCTCCAGGCCGGGGACTAGCGGTACTGGGGAGCAGTTCTTC CASSPSRPGTSGTGEQFF
TRBJ2-7 NA NA TRBV5-1 TGCGCCAGCAGCGAAGGGACGGATGGGATTCATGGTCAGTACTTC CASSEGTDGIHGQYF
TRBJ2-1 many NA TRBV20-1 TGCAGTGCTAGGGACCTGGACTTCCCCTCCTACAATGAGCAGTTCTTC CSARDLDFPSYNEQFF
TRBJ1-2 NA TRBD1 TRBV5-1 TGCGCCGGCAGCGCCGGACAGGGGGGAGGCTACACCTTC CAGSAGQGGGYTF
TRBJ2-1 NA NA TRBV6-6 TGTGCCAGCAGTCCTTCGGACCGGTACAATGAGCAGTTCTTC CASSPSDRYNEQFF
TRBJ2-1 many NA TRBV5-1 TGCGCCAGCAGCTTGGAGGGCAGCCATGAGCAGTTCTTC CASSLEGSHEQFF
TRBJ2-3 NA NA TRBV5-1 TGCGCCAGCAGCTTGGGTCTGGGGCGAACCGGGGATACGCAGTATTTT CASSLGLGRTGDTQYF
TRBJ1-1 few TRBD1 TRBV6-6 TGTGCCAGCAGAGCGACAGGGGGAGTAACTGAAGCTTTCTTT CASRATGGVTEAFF
TRBJ2-7 many NA TRBV28 TGTGCCAGCAGAGGGGGGCCCTACGAGCAGTACTTC CASRGGPYEQYF
TRBJ2-7 many NA TRBV10-3 TGTGCCATCAGTGTTACCCTTTCCTACGAGCAGTACTTC CAISVTLSYEQYF
TRBJ2-2 NA NA TRBV2 TGTGCCAGCAGTGAGGTCCCAACCGGGGAGCTGTTTTTT CASSEVPTGELFF
TRBJ2-5 few TRBD1 TRBV7-9 TGTGCCAGCAGCCTCACACAGGGGGAGGAGACCCAGTACTTC CASSLTQGEETQYF
TRBJ1-5 NA NA TRBV12-3/TRBV12-4 TGTGCCAGCAGTTTTGGGGGCAGGGGCTTCAATCAGCCCCAGCATTTT CASSFGGRGFNQPQHF
TRBJ1-2 NA NA TRBV4-1 TGCGCCAGCAGCCAAGAAGCCCGAGAGAACTATGGCTACACCTTC CASSQEARENYGYTF
TRBJ1-5 few NA TRBV28 TGTGCCAGCAGCCAGAGTGGAGAGATTTGGCAGCCCCAGCATTTT CASSQSGEIWQPQHF
TRBJ1-2 many NA TRBV7-2 TGTGCCAGCAGAACCCCCCCGGGAAGCTACACCTTC CASRTPPGSYTF
TRBJ2-3 NA TRBD1 TRBV12-3/TRBV12-4 TGTGCCAGCAGTACATCCCGGACAGGTCCCGTCCCCACAGATGCGCAGTATTTT CASSTSRTGPVPTDAQYF
TRBJ2-5 NA NA TRBV20-1 TGCAGTGCTAGGTACGGGCGGGGAGATGAGCAGTACTTC CSARYGRGDEQYF
TRBJ2-7 many NA TRBV28 TGTGCCAGCAGGCGGGCAGCCTACGAGCAGTACTTC CASRRAAYEQYF